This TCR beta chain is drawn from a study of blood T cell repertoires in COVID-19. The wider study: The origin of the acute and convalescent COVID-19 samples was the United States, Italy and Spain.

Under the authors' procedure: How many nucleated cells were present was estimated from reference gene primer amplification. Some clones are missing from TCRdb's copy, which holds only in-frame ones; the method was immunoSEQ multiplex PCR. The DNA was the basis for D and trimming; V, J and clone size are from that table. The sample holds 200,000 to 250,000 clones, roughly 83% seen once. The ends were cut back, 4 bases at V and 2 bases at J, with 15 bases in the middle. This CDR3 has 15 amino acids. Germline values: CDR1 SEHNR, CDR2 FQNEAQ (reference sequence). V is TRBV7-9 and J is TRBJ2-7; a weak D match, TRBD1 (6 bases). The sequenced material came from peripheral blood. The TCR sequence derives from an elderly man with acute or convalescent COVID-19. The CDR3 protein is CASSSLRQVTYEQYF. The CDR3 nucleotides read TGTGCCAGCAGCTCACTCCGACAGGTAACCTACGAGCAGTACTTC.